The 9 T cell receptor beta chains below all came from one sample that was sequenced in a study of cytomegalovirus exposure and HLA in healthy donors. Using immunoSEQ multiplex PCR, the repertoire was profiled, and TCRdb retains in-frame clones only, with some absent. The repertoire holds some 320,000 clones, with approximately 86% as singletons. The specimen sequenced was PBMCs. Receptor source: a woman in her 30s in good health and CMV-seropositive.

In this sample, this clone turned up a few times. The chain has TRBV15 and TRBJ2-7, with TRBD1 matching over 8 bases. This CDR3 is 14 amino acids long. CDR1 LNHNV and CDR2 YYDKDF come from the germline V gene (reference sequence). The J segment lost 3 bases and the V segment lost 5 bases, leaving 6 bases of the junction unmatched. The CDR3 loop reads CATSPRTGNYEQYF. CDR3 DNA: TGTGCCACCAGCCCGCGGACAGGGAACTACGAGCAGTACTTC.

The genes are TRBV29-1 and TRBJ1-1, with 7 bases identical to TRBD1. V gave up 6 bases and J gave up 0 bases; unmatched junction bases: 7. This CDR3 has 14 amino acids. Per germline, CDR1 SQVTM and CDR2 ANQGSEA. CDR3 bases: TGCAGCGTGTTGACAGGGACCATGAACACTGAAGCTTTCTTT. Amino acid sequence: CSVLTGTMNTEAFF.

This clone has a single count. The CDR3 DNA is TGTGCCAGCAGTCCGGCCAGGGGCAATCAGCCCCAGCATTTT. Its translation: CASSPARGNQPQHF. This chain uses TRBV28 with TRBJ1-5, with D tentatively TRBD1 (5 bases). With 5 bases removed from V and 2 bases from J, the gap between germline ends came to 10 bases. The V gene's germline CDR1 is MDHEN and CDR2 SYDVKM. CDR3 length: 14 amino acids.

This clone was recorded a few times. The chain uses TRBV27 and TRBJ2-5, with D possibly TRBD1 on 5 matching bases. Germline V gene sequence: CDR1 MNHEY, CDR2 SMNVEV (reference sequence). The V end lost 2 bases, the J end lost 5 bases, and 15 bases lay between the germline ends. The CDR3 consists of 15 residues. In nucleotides, the CDR3 is TGTGCCAGCAGTTTACAGTCGGGCCCAGGGGAGACCCAGTACTTC. The encoded protein is CASSLQSGPGETQYF.

J is TRBJ2-1 and V is TRBV28; no reliable D call. V lost 1 base, J lost 2 bases, and 9 bases lay in between. This CDR3 region has 15 residues. CDR1 is MDHEN and CDR2 is SYDVKM in the germline V gene. The CDR3 here is CASSLFQLAYNEQFF. DNA of the CDR3: TGTGCCAGCAGTTTATTCCAGCTGGCCTACAATGAGCAGTTCTTC. Looking up the rest from reference TRBV28 and TRBJ2-1 gives the full variable domain: DVKVTQSSRYLVKRTGEKVFLECVQDMDHENMFWYRQDPGLGLRLIYFSYDVKMKEKGDIPEGYSVSREKKERFSLILESASTNQTSMYLCASSLFQLAYNEQFFGPGTRLTVL.

The rearrangement uses TRBV18 and TRBJ2-7; 10 bases match TRBD2. CDR3 length: 16 amino acids. CDR1 is KGHSH and CDR2 is LQKENI in the germline V gene. After removal of 3 bases from V and 3 bases from J, the junction contained 8 bases not matched to a gene. The CDR3 reads CASSPSRIAGGYEQYF. The CDR3 nucleotides are TGTGCCAGCTCACCCTCACGTATAGCGGGGGGCTACGAGCAGTACTTC.

This sequence joins TRBV27 and TRBJ2-1; 14 nucleotides agree with TRBD2. The CDR3 consists of 16 residues. V lost 6 bases to trimming and J lost 4 bases; unmatched junction nucleotides: 5. Germline CDR1 MNHEY, CDR2 SMNVEV (reference sequence). The DNA for the CDR3 is TGTGCCAGCAGGGGACTAGCGGGAGTAGGATACAATGAGCAGTTCTTC. This encodes CASRGLAGVGYNEQFF.

V usage is TRBV6-5 and J usage is TRBJ1-5; a possible D gene is TRBD1 (5 bases). CDR3 length: 13 residues. V was shortened by 6 bases and J by 5 bases, with 11 bases between the two germline ends. The germline CDR1 and CDR2 sequences are MNHEY and SVGAGI. In DNA form, the CDR3 reads TGTGCCAGCAGCTTCGACAGAGATCAGCCCCAGCATTTT. This encodes CASSFDRDQPQHF.

V is TRBV4-2 and J is TRBJ1-2; possible D gene TRBD1, 5 bases. The V gene lost 0 bases and the J gene lost 0 bases, with 8 bases spanning the gap. The CDR3 length is 15 residues. Germline CDR1 and CDR2: LGHNA and YNFKEQ. For the CDR3, the DNA is TGTGCCAGCAGCCAAGAAGGGACCGCTAACTATGGCTACACCTTC. Protein: CASSQEGTANYGYTF.